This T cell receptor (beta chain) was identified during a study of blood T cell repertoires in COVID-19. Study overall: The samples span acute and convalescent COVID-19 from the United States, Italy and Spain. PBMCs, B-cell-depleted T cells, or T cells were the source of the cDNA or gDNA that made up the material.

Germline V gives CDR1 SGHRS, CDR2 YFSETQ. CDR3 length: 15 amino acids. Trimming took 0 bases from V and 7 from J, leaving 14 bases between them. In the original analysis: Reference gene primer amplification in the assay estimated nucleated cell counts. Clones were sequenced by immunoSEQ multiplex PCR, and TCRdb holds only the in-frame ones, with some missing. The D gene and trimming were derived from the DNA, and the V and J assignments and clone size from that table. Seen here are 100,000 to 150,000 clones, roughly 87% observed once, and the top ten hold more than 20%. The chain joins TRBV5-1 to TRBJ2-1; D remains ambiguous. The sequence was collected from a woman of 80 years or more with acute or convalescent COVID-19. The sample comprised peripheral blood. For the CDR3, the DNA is TGCGCCAGCAGCTTGGCAATTCCGGGTAGTAATGAGCAGTTCTTC. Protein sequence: CASSLAIPGSNEQFF.